The clone carrying this T cell receptor (beta chain) was seen only a few times. Antigen unknown. Treatment defined: oral pan-JAK inhibitor, 5-10 mg twice daily. This sample was included in a study of CD8+ T cells in alopecia areata. Study in general: For the treated group, dosing was oral tofacitinib at 5 to 10 mg twice daily. Scoring treated patients' severity relied on the percentage of scalp area affected.

Extracted from the samples, RNA was reverse transcribed into cDNA to serve as the sequencing template. The assay was immunoSEQ multiplex PCR, and TCRdb's table has in-frame clones only and misses some. The table has roughly 200,000 clones, around 56% seen once; the top ten hold approximately 3.4%. Study-level points and caveats: In blood and scalp, many expanded lesional clones persisted during tofacitinib. Significant decreases in scalp clonality and expanded CD8+ clones followed tofacitinib treatment.

Sequenced here: CD4+ T cells sorted from blood, sampled at week 4, from a patient treated with tofacitinib. This clonotype originated in a human donor with alopecia areata.

The chain's CDR3 is CASTKGIWGDTGELFF. CDR3 bases: TGCGCCAGCACCAAGGGAATATGGGGGGACACCGGGGAGCTGTTTTTT. V is TRBV4-1 and J is TRBJ2-2; maybe TRBD2 (6 bases). Trimming shortened V by 7 bases and J by 3 bases, and 18 bases separated the two germline ends. In germline, CDR1 is MGHRA, CDR2 YSYEKL. The CDR3 extends over 16 amino acids.